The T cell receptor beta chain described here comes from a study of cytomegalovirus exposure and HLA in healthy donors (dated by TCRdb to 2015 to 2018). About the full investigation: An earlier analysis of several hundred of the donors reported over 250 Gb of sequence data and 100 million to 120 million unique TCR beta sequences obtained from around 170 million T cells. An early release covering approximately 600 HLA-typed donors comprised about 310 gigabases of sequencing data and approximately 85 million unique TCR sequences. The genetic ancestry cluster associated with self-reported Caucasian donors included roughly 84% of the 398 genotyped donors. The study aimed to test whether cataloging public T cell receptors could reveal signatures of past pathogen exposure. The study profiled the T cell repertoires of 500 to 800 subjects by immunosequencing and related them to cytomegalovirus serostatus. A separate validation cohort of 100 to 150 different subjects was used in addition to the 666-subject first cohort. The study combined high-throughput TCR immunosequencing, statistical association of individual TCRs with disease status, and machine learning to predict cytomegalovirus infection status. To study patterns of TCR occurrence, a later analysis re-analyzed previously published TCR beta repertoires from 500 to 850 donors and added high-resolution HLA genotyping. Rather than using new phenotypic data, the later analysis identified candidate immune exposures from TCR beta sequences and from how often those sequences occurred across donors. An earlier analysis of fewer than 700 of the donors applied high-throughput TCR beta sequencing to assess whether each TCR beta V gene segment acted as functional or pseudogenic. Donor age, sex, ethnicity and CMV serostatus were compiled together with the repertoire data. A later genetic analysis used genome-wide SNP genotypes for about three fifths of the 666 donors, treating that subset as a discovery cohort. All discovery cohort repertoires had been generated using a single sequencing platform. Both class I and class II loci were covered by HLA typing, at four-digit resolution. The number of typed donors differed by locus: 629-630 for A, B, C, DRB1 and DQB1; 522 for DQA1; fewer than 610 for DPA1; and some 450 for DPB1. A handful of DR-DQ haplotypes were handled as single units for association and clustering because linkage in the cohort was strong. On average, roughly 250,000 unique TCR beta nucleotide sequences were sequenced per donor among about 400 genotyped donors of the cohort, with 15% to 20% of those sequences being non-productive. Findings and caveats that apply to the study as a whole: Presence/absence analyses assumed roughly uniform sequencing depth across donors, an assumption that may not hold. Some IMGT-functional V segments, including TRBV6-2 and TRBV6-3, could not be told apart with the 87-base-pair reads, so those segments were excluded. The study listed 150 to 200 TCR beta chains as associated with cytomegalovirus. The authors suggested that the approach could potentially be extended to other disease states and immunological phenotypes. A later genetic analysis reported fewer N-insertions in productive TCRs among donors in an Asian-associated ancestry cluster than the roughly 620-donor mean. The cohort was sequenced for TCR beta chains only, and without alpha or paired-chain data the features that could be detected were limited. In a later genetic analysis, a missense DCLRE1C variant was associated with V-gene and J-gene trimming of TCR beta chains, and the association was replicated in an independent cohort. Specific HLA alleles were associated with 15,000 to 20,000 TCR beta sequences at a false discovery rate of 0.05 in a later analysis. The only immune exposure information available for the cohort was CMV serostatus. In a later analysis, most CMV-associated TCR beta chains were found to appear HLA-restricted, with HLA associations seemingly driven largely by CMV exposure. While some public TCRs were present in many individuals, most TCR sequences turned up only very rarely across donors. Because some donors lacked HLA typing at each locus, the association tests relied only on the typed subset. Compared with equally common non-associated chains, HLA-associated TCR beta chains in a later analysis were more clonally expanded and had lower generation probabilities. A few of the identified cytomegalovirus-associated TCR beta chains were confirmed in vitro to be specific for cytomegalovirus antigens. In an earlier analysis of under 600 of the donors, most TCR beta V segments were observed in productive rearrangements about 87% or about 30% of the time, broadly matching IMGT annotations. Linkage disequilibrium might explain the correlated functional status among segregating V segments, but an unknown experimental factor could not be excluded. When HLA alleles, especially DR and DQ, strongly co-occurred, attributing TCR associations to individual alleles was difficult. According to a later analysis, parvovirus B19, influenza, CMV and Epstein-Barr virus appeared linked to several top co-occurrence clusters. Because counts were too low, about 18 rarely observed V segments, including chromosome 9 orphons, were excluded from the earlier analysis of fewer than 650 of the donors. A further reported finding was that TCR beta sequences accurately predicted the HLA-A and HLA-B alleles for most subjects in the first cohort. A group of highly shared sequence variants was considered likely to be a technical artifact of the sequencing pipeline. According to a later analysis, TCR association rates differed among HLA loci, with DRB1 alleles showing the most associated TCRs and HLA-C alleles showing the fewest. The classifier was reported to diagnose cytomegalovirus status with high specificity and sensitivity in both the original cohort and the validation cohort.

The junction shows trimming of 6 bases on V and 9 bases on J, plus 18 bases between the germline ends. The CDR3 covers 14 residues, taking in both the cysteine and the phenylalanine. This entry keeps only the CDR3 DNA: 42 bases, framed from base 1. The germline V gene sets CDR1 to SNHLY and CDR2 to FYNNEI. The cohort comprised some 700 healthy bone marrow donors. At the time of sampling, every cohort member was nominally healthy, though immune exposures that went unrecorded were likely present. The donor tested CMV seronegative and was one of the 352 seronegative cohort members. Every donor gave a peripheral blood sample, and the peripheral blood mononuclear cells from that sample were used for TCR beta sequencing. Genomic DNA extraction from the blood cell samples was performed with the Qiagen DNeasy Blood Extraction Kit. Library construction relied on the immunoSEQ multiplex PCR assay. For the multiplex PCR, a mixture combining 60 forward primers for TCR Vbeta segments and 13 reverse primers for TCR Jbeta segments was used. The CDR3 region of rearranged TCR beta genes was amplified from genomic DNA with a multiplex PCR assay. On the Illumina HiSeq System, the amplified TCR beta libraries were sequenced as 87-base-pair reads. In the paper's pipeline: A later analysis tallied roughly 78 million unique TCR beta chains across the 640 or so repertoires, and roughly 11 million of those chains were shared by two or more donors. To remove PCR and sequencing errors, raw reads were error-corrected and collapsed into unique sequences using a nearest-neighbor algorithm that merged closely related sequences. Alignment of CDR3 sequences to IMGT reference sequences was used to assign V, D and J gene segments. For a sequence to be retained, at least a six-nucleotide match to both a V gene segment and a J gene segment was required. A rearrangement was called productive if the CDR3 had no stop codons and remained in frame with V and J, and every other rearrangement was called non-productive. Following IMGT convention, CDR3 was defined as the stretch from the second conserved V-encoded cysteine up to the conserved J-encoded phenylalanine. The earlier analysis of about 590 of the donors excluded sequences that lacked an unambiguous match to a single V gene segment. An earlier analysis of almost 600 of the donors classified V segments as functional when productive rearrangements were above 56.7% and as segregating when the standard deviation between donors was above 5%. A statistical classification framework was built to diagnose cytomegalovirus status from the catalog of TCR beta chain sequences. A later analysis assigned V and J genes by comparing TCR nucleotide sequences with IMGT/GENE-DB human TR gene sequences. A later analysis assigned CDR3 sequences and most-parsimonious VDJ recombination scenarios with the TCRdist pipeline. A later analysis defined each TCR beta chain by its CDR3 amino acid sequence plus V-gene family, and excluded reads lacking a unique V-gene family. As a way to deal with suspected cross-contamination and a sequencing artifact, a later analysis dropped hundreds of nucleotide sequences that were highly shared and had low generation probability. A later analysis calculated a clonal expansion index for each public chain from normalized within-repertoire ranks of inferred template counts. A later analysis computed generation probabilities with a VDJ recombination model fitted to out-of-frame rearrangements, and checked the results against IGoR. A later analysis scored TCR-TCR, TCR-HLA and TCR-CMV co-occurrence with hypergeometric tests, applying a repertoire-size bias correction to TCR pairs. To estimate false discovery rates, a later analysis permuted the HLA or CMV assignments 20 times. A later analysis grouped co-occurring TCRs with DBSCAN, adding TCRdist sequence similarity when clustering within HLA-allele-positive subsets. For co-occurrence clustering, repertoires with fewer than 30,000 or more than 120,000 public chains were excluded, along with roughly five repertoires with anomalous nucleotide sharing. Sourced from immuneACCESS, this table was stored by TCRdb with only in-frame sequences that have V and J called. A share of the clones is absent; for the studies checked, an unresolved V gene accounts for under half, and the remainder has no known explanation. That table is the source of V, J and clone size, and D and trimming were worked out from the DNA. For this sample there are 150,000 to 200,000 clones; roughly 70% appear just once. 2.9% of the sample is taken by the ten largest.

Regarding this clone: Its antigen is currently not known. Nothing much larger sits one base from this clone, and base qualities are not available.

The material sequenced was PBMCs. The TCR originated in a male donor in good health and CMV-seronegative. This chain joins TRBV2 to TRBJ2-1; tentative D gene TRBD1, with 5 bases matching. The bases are TGTGCCAGCAGCCCCTGGGTCGTTCAGGGTGAGCAGTTCTTC. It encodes CASSPWVVQGEQFF.